This entry concerns a single T cell receptor (beta chain). The target antigen is unknown. It was with 60 Vbeta and 13 Jbeta primers that the PCR ran. Per the original data handling: The authors later counted 70 million to 85 million unique TCR beta chains, around 9.9 million of them shared. The assay was immunoSEQ multiplex PCR, and TCRdb's table has in-frame clones only and misses some. The DNA was the basis for D and trimming; V, J and clone size are from that table. The repertoire holds approximately 140,000 clones, with 80% as singletons. The data were obtained in a study of cytomegalovirus exposure and HLA in healthy donors. Points from the study as a whole: By a later analysis, the bulk of CMV-associated TCR beta chains appeared HLA-restricted. Per a later analysis, HLA-associated TCR beta chains showed more clonal expansion than other, equally common TCR beta chains. Accounts indicate the classifier identified cytomegalovirus status with strong specificity and sensitivity.

This TCR derives from a man aged 25-45 years in good health and CMV-seronegative. Sequenced sample: PBMCs.

This CDR3 reads CASSLGAGLNTGELFF. The CDR3 DNA reads TGCGCCAGCAGCTTGGGGGCGGGATTGAACACCGGGGAGCTGTTTTTT. The chain combines TRBV5-1 with TRBJ2-2; the D gene is possibly TRBD2 (6 bases). V lost 0 bases, J lost 1 base, and 10 bases lay in between. CDR1 is SGHRS and CDR2 is YFSETQ in the germline V gene. The CDR3 consists of 16 residues.